Each of the 32 T cell receptor beta chains below was sequenced from the same sample in a study of Graves' ophthalmopathy and Graves' hyperthyroidism (dated by TCRdb to about 2018). Instrument on record: Illumina HiSeq 2000. TCR beta CDR3 regions were amplified from RNA transcripts for repertoire sequencing. A first-round RT-PCR used HTBI primers with the Qiagen OneStep RT-PCR kit, followed by a second-round multiplex PCR, size selection and purification. The public reads were quality trimmed at Q25 with fastp and then assembled into clones with MiXCR by TCRdb, keeping productive beta chains. Under each unique CDR3 protein, matching rows form one entry showing the most common genes and DNA. This sample holds approximately 700,000 distinct CDR3 sequences; roughly two fifths were observed only once. Of the sample, 40% to 55% is held by the ten largest clones. The sequencing input was peripheral blood. Receptor source: an adult man with Graves' ophthalmopathy.

This clonotype showed up many times. V and J are TRBV19 and TRBJ1-5, with D uncertain. The CDR3 has 14 amino acids. The germline gives CDR1 LNHDA, CDR2 SQIVND (reference sequence). Trimming removed 6 bases at V and 0 bases at J, with 9 bases between. CDR3 in DNA: TGTGCCAGTAGGATGTTCGATAGCAATCAGCCCCAGCATTTT. Translation gives CASRMFDSNQPQHF.

The chain uses TRBV29-1 and TRBJ2-7, with 7 bases fitting TRBD2. Germline V gene sequence: CDR1 SQVTM, CDR2 ANQGSEA. Losses at the gene ends were 4 bases for V and 5 bases for J; bases not matched to a gene: 14. This CDR3 is 15 amino acids long. The CDR3 sequence is CSVGSSSGANDEQYF. In DNA form, the CDR3 reads TGCAGCGTTGGTTCGTCTAGCGGAGCCAACGACGAGCAGTACTTC.

This chain uses TRBV15 with TRBJ1-2; the D is unclear. Per the germline V gene, CDR1 is LNHNV and CDR2 is YYDKDF (reference sequence). The CDR3 length is 13 residues. V shed 3 bases and J shed 2 bases, with 7 bases lying between them. The CDR3 protein is CATSRARNYGYTF. CDR3 nucleotide sequence: TGTGCCACCAGCAGGGCTAGGAACTATGGCTACACCTTC.

The chain employs TRBV20-1 and TRBJ2-7; a weak D match, TRBD1 (6 bases). V was pared by 0 bases and J by 2 bases, with 14 bases between. The CDR3 is 15 amino acids. CDR1 is DFQATT, CDR2 SNEGSKA, per germline (reference sequence). CDR3 sequence: CSARDPGDPAYEQYF. Written as DNA, the CDR3 is TGCAGTGCTAGAGATCCAGGGGACCCCGCCTACGAGCAGTACTTC.

Ten or more counts support this clonotype. The conserved closing phenylalanine or tryptophan is absent in this CDR3, likely reflecting a read error. No DNA is shown, since the ends of the CDR3 on it are uncertain; the CDR3 is the one TCRdb lists. The chain employs TRBV10-3 and TRBJ2-7; the D call in the table, TRBD1, was not verified against the DNA. Germline loops: CDR1 ENHRY, CDR2 SYGVKD. From its first to its last residue, the CDR3 has 12 amino acids. The CDR3 is CAISEAGHTLLL.

This clonotype was recorded at least ten times. CDR3 DNA: TGTGCCAGTAGTACGGACAGGGGCCTTGAAGCTTTCTTT. Translating gives CASSTDRGLEAFF. The genes are TRBV19 and TRBJ1-1; TRBD1 matches 9 bases. The trim removed 4 bases at V and 7 bases at J, leaving 4 bases unmatched. Germline V gives CDR1 LNHDA, CDR2 SQIVND (reference sequence). The CDR3 extends over 13 amino acids.

In this sample, this clonotype turned up many times. The chain recombines TRBV20-1 with TRBJ2-5, with D perhaps given as TRBD1 or TRBD2 (5 bases each). The CDR3 totals 15 residues. Germline loops: CDR1 DFQATT, CDR2 SNEGSKA (reference sequence). The V and J ends lost 0 bases and 0 bases respectively, with 11 bases between them. The CDR3 loop reads CSARDVGTYQETQYF. DNA of the CDR3: TGCAGTGCTAGAGACGTGGGGACGTACCAAGAGACCCAGTACTTC.

The chain links TRBV20-1 to TRBJ2-5; 7 nucleotides align to TRBD1. This CDR3 comprises 13 residues. Germline CDR1 and CDR2: DFQATT and SNEGSKA (reference sequence). V trimming: 5 bases; J trimming: 2 bases; junction bases outside the gene matches: 5. CDR3 amino acids: CSAWGRGQETQYF. CDR3 bases: TGCAGTGCTTGGGGCAGGGGGCAAGAGACCCAGTACTTC.

This clonotype has more than one count but fewer than ten. One end of the junction is discordant with germline, which a read error may explain. The J gene is TRBJ1-2, the V gene TRBV10-3, with D possibly being TRBD1 (5 bases). Germline V gene data show CDR1 as ENHRY and CDR2 as SYGVKD. The CDR3 runs to 13 residues. DNA of the CDR3: TGTGCCAGCAGTTACTCGCCGAAGGGGGGCTACACCTTC. Amino acids: CASSYSPKGGYTF.

The sample holds one count of this clonotype. CDR3 DNA: TGCAGCCCAGGACAGGGGGCACACTATGGCTACACCTTC. It encodes CSPGQGAHYGYTF. V is TRBV29-1 and J is TRBJ1-2; 11 positions agree with TRBD1. The CDR3 totals 13 residues. After removal of 8 bases from V and 3 bases from J, the junction contained 5 bases not matched to a gene. CDR1 and CDR2 (germline): SQVTM, ANQGSEA.

This chain connects TRBV7-2 to TRBJ2-7, with D perhaps matching TRBD1 (5 bases). Per the germline V gene, CDR1 is SGHTA and CDR2 is FQGNSA. The CDR3 length is 15 residues. V was clipped by 1 base and J by 3 bases, with 13 bases between them. CDR3 sequence: CASSLDRQGFYEQYF. The DNA for the CDR3 is TGTGCCAGCAGCTTAGATCGTCAGGGTTTCTACGAGCAGTACTTC.

This rearrangement joins TRBV4-3 to TRBJ1-4; unclear D gene. The germline V gene encodes CDR1 LGHNA and CDR2 YSLEER. Trimming removed 0 bases from V and 0 bases from J, with 5 bases in between. The CDR3 runs 15 residues. DNA of the CDR3: TGCGCCAGCAGCCAAGACAGTACAACTAATGAAAAACTGTTTTTT. Encoded protein: CASSQDSTTNEKLFF.

This clonotype was seen a handful of times. The J gene is TRBJ2-7, the V gene TRBV11-3, with TRBD1 as a possible D gene (6 bases). Trimming removed 4 bases from V and 1 base from J, with 14 bases in between. The CDR3 has 15 residues. Germline V gene data show CDR1 as SGHNT and CDR2 as YENEEA. Here the CDR3 DNA reads TGTGCCAGCAGCTCCAGGGTCAGGGGATCCTACGAGCAGTACTTC. Amino acid sequence: CASSSRVRGSYEQYF.

Many counts were recorded for this clonotype. CDR3 region: CASSLERITIDTEAFF. The CDR3 nucleotides are TGTGCCAGCAGCTTAGAGCGAATTACCATCGACACTGAAGCTTTCTTT. The chain uses TRBV13 and TRBJ1-1, with unresolved D. Germline CDR1 PRHDT, CDR2 FYEKMQ (reference sequence). The CDR3 is 16 residues long. V lost 1 base, J lost 3 bases, and 15 bases lay in between.

The V call is TRBV25-1, the J call TRBJ1-3; D is perhaps TRBD1 (5 bases). V gave up 9 bases and J gave up 4 bases, with 13 bases separating them. This CDR3 spans 13 amino acids. Germline lookup yields CDR1 MGHDK and CDR2 SYGVNS. CDR3 nucleotides: TGTGCCAGGGTAGGGGCGTGGGGAAACACCATATATTTT. The encoded protein is CARVGAWGNTIYF.

The genes are TRBV19 and TRBJ1-2; tentative D call: TRBD1 (5 bases). V lost 8 bases and J lost 2, with 15 bases in between. This CDR3 contains 14 residues. Germline V CDR1 and CDR2: LNHDA, SQIVND (reference sequence). CDR3 nucleotides: TGTGCCAGTCGCAAATCCGGGACCAACTATGGCTACACCTTC. Its translation is CASRKSGTNYGYTF.

This clonotype was seen at least ten times. The chain joins TRBV19 to TRBJ1-5; D gene ambiguous. The V end lost 3 bases, the J end lost 3 bases, and 9 bases lay between the germline ends. The CDR3 runs to 14 residues. The germline gives CDR1 LNHDA, CDR2 SQIVND (reference sequence). As DNA, the CDR3 is TGTGCCAGTAGTATGATGGATAACAATCAGCCCCAGCATTTT. Amino acids: CASSMMDNNQPQHF.

The V and J genes are TRBV29-1 and TRBJ2-1, with D possibly TRBD1 on 5 matching bases. This CDR3 contains 15 residues. Germline lookup yields CDR1 SQVTM and CDR2 ANQGSEA. V shed 5 bases and J shed 6 bases, with 20 bases lying between them. CDR3 sequence reads: CSVPSLGPRGNEQFF. CDR3 DNA sequence: TGCAGCGTTCCCTCCCTGGGGCCTCGAGGCAATGAGCAGTTCTTC.

Details on this clonotype: A much more abundant neighbour one base away suggests this may be a read error. This CDR3 fails to terminate in the conserved phenylalanine or tryptophan, so it likely reflects a read error. This chain links TRBV29-1 with TRBJ1-2, with TRBD1 matching over 11 bases. There are 13 residues in the CDR3. CDR1 is SQVTM and CDR2 is ANQGSEA in the germline V gene. Losses at the gene ends were 6 bases for V and 7 bases for J; bases not matched to a gene: 7. The CDR3 coding sequence is TGCAGCGTGGGAGGACAGGGGGCAGGTGGCTACACCCTC. Its translation is CSVGGQGAGGYTL.

This clonotype came up a few times. The V call is TRBV11-2, the J call TRBJ2-7; D might be TRBD1 (6 bases). This CDR3 contains 13 residues. V was pared by 5 bases and J by 7 bases, with 15 bases between. The germline gives CDR1 SGHAT, CDR2 FQNNGV. The CDR3 DNA reads TGTGCCAGCAGCAGGGACCAGGGGCGGGAGCAGTACTTC. The encoded protein is CASSRDQGREQYF.

The V call is TRBV24-1, the J call TRBJ2-5; TRBD1 matches 9 bases. The CDR3 loop spans 12 amino acids. Trimming cost V 12 bases and J 5 bases; bases outside gene matches: 6. Germline values: CDR1 KGHDR, CDR2 SFDVKD. The CDR3 DNA follows: TGTGCCCGGACAGGGGTGGGGGAGACCCAGTACTTC. Protein: CARTGVGETQYF.

Concerning this clonotype: A junction end diverges from the germline sequence, so it may reflect a read error. The chain combines TRBV7-6 with TRBJ1-6; tentatively, D is TRBD1 (5 bases). The germline CDR1 and CDR2 sequences are SGHVS and FNYEAQ. This CDR3 is built from 14 residues. The CDR3 region is CASSLGGGNSPFHF. The CDR3 nucleotides read TGTGCCAGCAGCTTAGGGGGCGGTAATTCACCCTTCCACTTT.

As for this clonotype: A much bigger clone sits one base away, suggesting this may be a read error. The gene calls are TRBV29-1 and TRBJ2-7; TRBD1 or TRBD2 may be the D gene (5 bases each). Trimming shortened V by 3 bases and J by 6 bases, and 21 bases separated the two germline ends. This CDR3 spans 15 amino acids. Germline CDR1 is SQVTM and CDR2 is ANQGSEA. The CDR3 DNA is TGCAGCGTTGAGGTCTCTGGGGGAGCGGAACGCGAGCAGTACTTC. It is translated as CSVEVSGGAEREQYF.

The chain couples TRBV7-2 to TRBJ1-2, with unresolved D. The CDR3 is 14 residues long. Trimming shortened V by 3 bases and J by 4 bases, and 12 bases separated the two germline ends. CDR1 is SGHTA, CDR2 FQGNSA, per germline. CDR3 DNA sequence: TGTGCCAGCAGCTTGGCTAGCGGCTCCTATGGCTACACCTTC. Protein product: CASSLASGSYGYTF.

The V and J genes are TRBV7-3 and TRBJ2-2; D is uncertain. This CDR3 contains 13 residues. The germline gives CDR1 SGHTA, CDR2 FQGTGA. Trimming stripped 1 base from V and 6 bases from J, with 6 bases between. Here the CDR3 reads CASSLKLAGELFF. The CDR3, as DNA: TGTGCCAGCAGCTTAAAATTAGCCGGGGAGCTGTTTTTT.

This clonotype came up many times. This sequence joins TRBV29-1 and TRBJ1-2, with 8 positions matching TRBD1. This CDR3 is built from 11 residues. Germline V CDR1 and CDR2: SQVTM, ANQGSEA. The trim removed 6 bases at V and 8 bases at J, leaving 5 bases unmatched. DNA of the CDR3: TGCAGCGTGCAGACAGGGGAAGGCTACACCTTC. Translated, it gives CSVQTGEGYTF.

This clonotype was seen a single time. A read error may produce the germline difference seen at one junction end. J is TRBJ2-7 and V is TRBV11-3; 10 bases match TRBD1. This CDR3 contains 14 residues. Germline V lookup: CDR1 SGHNT, CDR2 YENEEA. Here the CDR3 reads CAGSSGQGIGEQYF. In nucleotides, the CDR3 is TGTGCCGGCAGCTCGGGACAGGGGATAGGGGAGCAGTACTTC.

This clonotype occurred a few times. The chain links TRBV11-2 to TRBJ2-7; D is unclear. This CDR3 has 15 amino acids. Trimming cost V 2 bases and J 3 bases, with 14 bases left between them. Germline-derived CDR1 and CDR2 are SGHAT and FQNNGV. The DNA for the CDR3 is TGTGCCAGCAGCTTATGGCGAGGCCTAAGCTACGAGCAGTACTTC. Translation: CASSLWRGLSYEQYF.

In the case of this clonotype: This clone may be a read error of a much larger clone one base away. In this CDR3 the conserved last residue, phenylalanine or tryptophan, is missing, so a read error is likely. This chain uses TRBV9 with TRBJ2-7, with D uncertain. V dropped 0 bases and J dropped 1 base, with 8 bases sitting between them. CDR1 is SGDLS, CDR2 YYNGEE, per germline. CDR3 length: 14 residues. The CDR3 sequence is CASSVAVGSYEQYL. The CDR3, as DNA: TGTGCCAGCAGCGTAGCCGTGGGATCCTACGAGCAGTACCTC.

Remarks on this clonotype: Its ends do not fully match the called genes, so a read error is possible. The V call is TRBV20-1, the J call TRBJ2-7, with D possibly being TRBD1 or TRBD2 (5 bases each). The V gene's germline CDR1 is DFQATT and CDR2 SNEGSKA (reference sequence). The CDR3 spans 12 residues. CDR3 protein: CSTSRSGKGQYF. The CDR3 DNA sequence: TGCAGTACTAGTAGGTCAGGGAAAGGGCAGTACTTC.

In this sample, this clonotype turned up a few times. The chain uses TRBV5-8 and TRBJ1-2; 7 bases align to TRBD1. With V trimmed by 6 bases and J by 5 bases, 7 bases remained unmatched. This CDR3 region has 13 residues. Per the germline V gene, CDR1 is SGHTS and CDR2 is YDEGEE. The CDR3 region has the DNA TGTGCCAGCACTACTGGACAGGAGTATGGCTACACCTTC. Encoded protein: CASTTGQEYGYTF.

This clonotype was picked up many times. The gene calls are TRBV15 and TRBJ2-5; weak D call: TRBD2 (5 bases). The length of the CDR3 is 15 residues. V was pared by 7 bases and J by 1 base, with 16 bases between. Germline lookup yields CDR1 LNHNV and CDR2 YYDKDF (reference sequence). This chain's CDR3 is CATTEGITAQETQYF. The CDR3 bases are TGTGCCACCACTGAGGGAATCACAGCCCAAGAGACCCAGTACTTC.